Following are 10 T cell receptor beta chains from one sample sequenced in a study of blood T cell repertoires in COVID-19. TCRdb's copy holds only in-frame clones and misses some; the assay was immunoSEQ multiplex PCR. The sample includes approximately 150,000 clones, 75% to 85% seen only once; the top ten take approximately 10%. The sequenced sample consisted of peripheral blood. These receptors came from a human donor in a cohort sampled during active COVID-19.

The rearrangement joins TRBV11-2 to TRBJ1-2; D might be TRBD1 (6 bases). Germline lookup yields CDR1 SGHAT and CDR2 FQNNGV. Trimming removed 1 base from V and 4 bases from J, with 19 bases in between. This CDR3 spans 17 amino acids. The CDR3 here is CASSLGAGRGIGYGYTF. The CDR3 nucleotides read TGTGCCAGCAGCTTAGGGGCGGGCAGGGGTATTGGCTATGGCTACACCTTC.

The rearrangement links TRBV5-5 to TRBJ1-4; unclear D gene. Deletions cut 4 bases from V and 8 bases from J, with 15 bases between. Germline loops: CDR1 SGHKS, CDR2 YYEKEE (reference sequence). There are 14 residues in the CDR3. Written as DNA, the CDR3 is TGTGCCAGCAGCCCTAGTCCGGGGAACGAAAAACTGTTTTTT. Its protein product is CASSPSPGNEKLFF. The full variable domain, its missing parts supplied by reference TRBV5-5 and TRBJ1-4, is DAGVTQSPTHLIKTRGQQVTLRCSPISGHKSVSWYQQVLGQGPQFIFQYYEKEERGRGNFPDRFSARQFPNYSSELNVNALLLGDSALYLCASSPSPGNEKLFFGSGTQLSVL.

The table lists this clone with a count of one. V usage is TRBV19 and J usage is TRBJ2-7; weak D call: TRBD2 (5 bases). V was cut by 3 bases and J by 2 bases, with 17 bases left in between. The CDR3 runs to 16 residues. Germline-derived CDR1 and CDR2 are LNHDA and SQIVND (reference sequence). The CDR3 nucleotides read TGTGCCAGTAGTATCGAGGGAATAAGGGATCCCTACGAGCAGTACTTC. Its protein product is CASSIEGIRDPYEQYF.

CDR3 loop: CASSLQGEDTGELFF. The DNA for the CDR3 is TGTGCCAGCAGTCTGCAGGGGGAAGACACCGGGGAGCTGTTTTTT. This rearrangement joins TRBV27 to TRBJ2-2; 7 bases fit TRBD1. Losses at the gene ends were 5 bases for V and 3 bases for J; bases not matched to a gene: 6. Germline V gives CDR1 MNHEY, CDR2 SMNVEV (reference sequence). The CDR3 runs 15 residues.

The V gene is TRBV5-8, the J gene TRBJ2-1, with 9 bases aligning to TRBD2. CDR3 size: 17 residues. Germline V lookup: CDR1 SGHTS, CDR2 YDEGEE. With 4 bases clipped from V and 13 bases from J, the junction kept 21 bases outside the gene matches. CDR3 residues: CASSPGVWLAGSYNQFF. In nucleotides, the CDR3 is TGTGCCAGCAGCCCTGGGGTCTGGCTAGCGGGATCCTACAACCAGTTCTTC.

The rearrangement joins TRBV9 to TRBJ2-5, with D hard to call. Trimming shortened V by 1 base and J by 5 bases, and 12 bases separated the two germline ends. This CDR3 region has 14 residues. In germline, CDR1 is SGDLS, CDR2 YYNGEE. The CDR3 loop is CASSVLGSGETQYF. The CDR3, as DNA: TGTGCCAGCAGCGTACTAGGCTCCGGGGAGACCCAGTACTTC.

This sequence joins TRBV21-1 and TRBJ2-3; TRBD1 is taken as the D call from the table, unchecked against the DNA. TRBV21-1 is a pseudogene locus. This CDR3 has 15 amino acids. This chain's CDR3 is CASSKERGETDTQYF. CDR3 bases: TGTGCCAGCAGCAAAGAAAGGGGCGAGACAGATACGCAGTATTTT.

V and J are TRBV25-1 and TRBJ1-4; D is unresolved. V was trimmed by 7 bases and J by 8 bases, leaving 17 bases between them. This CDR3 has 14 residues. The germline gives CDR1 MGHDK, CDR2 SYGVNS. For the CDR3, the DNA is TGTGCCAGCACCCCTGGGAGTAAGAGAGAAAAACTGTTTTTT. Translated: CASTPGSKREKLFF. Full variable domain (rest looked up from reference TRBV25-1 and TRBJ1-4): EADIYQTPRYLVIGTGKKITLECSQTMGHDKMYWYQQDPGMELHLIHYSYGVNSTEKGDLSSESTVSRIRTEHFPLTLESARPSHTSQYLCASTPGSKREKLFFGSGTQLSVL.

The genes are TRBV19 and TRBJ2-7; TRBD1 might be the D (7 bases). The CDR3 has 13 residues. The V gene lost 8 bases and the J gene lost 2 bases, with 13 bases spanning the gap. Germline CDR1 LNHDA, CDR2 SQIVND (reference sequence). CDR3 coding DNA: TGTGCCAGTGGGGGGACAGCAGCCTACGAGCAGTACTTC. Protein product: CASGGTAAYEQYF.

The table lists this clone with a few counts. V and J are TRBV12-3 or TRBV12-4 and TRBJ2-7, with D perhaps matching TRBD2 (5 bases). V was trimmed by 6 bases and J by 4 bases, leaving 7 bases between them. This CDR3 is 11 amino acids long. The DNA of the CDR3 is TGTGCCAGCAGGAAGCGGTACGAGCAGTACTTC. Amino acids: CASRKRYEQYF.